One and the same sample provided the 23 T cell receptor beta chains below, sequenced in a study of blood T cells in healthy people across ages. Through a sample-barcoded 5' primer and a J-beta primer mix, a second PCR was run for roughly 7 to 11 cycles. Each CDR3 protein is one row after TCRdb ran MiXCR on the 5' RACE reads. Of roughly 1.7 million distinct CDR3 sequences listed, 30% to 35% are singletons. What was sequenced was blood. Receptors were obtained from a woman in her twenties or thirties in good health.

V and J are TRBV20-1 and TRBJ1-1, with D unclear. V was shortened by 2 bases and J by 7 bases, with 23 bases between the two germline ends. This CDR3 contains 16 residues. Germline V lookup: CDR1 DFQATT, CDR2 SNEGSKA (reference sequence). The CDR3 coding sequence is TGCAGTGCTAGACCTACGCCATATCTACAGAAAATTGAAGCTTTCTTT. Its protein is CSARPTPYLQKIEAFF.

The gene calls are TRBV12-3 or TRBV12-4 and TRBJ1-2; 10 bases line up with TRBD1. V lost 4 bases and J lost 2; bases outside the gene matches: 7. CDR3 length: 16 residues. The CDR3 coding sequence is TGTGCCAGCAGTTCCGTTCCGGGACAGGGGAACTATGGCTACACCTTC. Amino acid sequence: CASSSVPGQGNYGYTF.

This sequence joins TRBV20-1 and TRBJ2-7; D remains ambiguous. Germline CDR1 DFQATT, CDR2 SNEGSKA (reference sequence). The CDR3 has 15 residues. V lost 4 bases and J 3 bases, leaving 19 bases between the germline ends. The CDR3 spells CSATSDTHPLYEQYF. CDR3 bases: TGCAGTGCTACCTCCGACACTCACCCTCTCTACGAGCAGTACTTC.

In its sample, this clonotype was seen a few times. The rearrangement links TRBV12-3 or TRBV12-4 to TRBJ1-1, with D maybe TRBD1 (6 bases). The V gene lost 8 bases and the J gene lost 3 bases, with 13 bases spanning the gap. The CDR3 length is 13 residues. The CDR3 sequence: CASELQGYTEAFF. DNA for the CDR3: TGTGCCAGCGAACTACAGGGATACACTGAAGCTTTCTTT.

There are many counts of this clonotype. The V and J genes are TRBV13 and TRBJ1-1, with D maybe TRBD1 (5 bases). The CDR3 covers 15 residues. The V and J ends lost 5 bases and 0 bases respectively, with 13 bases between them. CDR1 is PRHDT and CDR2 is FYEKMQ in the germline V gene (reference sequence). The CDR3 bases are TGTGCCAGCAGCCCCAGGGCCTTATTGAACACTGAAGCTTTCTTT. Its translation: CASSPRALLNTEAFF.

The V gene is TRBV4-1, the J gene TRBJ2-3, with TRBD2 identical over 14 bases. The CDR3 loop spans 18 amino acids. The V segment lost 1 base and the J segment 6 bases; nucleotides outside the gene matches: 9. CDR1 and CDR2 from the germline V gene are MGHRA and YSYEKL. The CDR3 region has the DNA TGCGCCAGCAGCCAAGCTTGGGGAGGACTAGCGGGAGGTGATACGCAGTATTTT. Protein product: CASSQAWGGLAGGDTQYF.

This sequence joins TRBV29-1 and TRBJ2-7; 8 positions agree with TRBD2. The V segment lost 2 bases and the J segment 2 bases; nucleotides outside the gene matches: 2. The CDR3 length is 13 residues. Germline CDR1 and CDR2: SQVTM and ANQGSEA. The CDR3 DNA sequence: TGCAGCGTTGAATCAGCGGGAGCCTACGAGCAGTACTTC. This translates into CSVESAGAYEQYF.

Concerning this clonotype: This clone may be a read error of a much larger clone one base away. The J gene is TRBJ2-3, the V gene TRBV4-1; 7 bases match TRBD2. CDR3 size: 14 residues. CDR1 is MGHRA and CDR2 is YSYEKL in the germline V gene. The J segment lost 5 bases and the V segment lost 4 bases, leaving 6 bases of the junction unmatched. The CDR3 region has the DNA TGCGCCAGCAGCCCCACCCGGGGGGAAGATACGCAGTATTTT. Its protein is CASSPTRGEDTQYF.

This clonotype has more than one count but fewer than ten. The chain joins TRBV11-2 to TRBJ2-5, with D perhaps assigned TRBD1 or TRBD2 (5 bases each). Germline V gene lookup returns CDR1 SGHAT and CDR2 FQNNGV. There are 16 residues in the CDR3. Trimming stripped 1 base from V and 9 bases from J, with 21 bases between. The CDR3 protein is CASSLGLGREQGAQYF. The CDR3 nucleotides read TGTGCCAGCAGCTTAGGTCTGGGCAGGGAGCAAGGGGCCCAGTACTTC.

This clonotype was seen just once. One base away lies a much larger clone, so this may be a sequencing read error. The J gene is TRBJ2-1, the V gene TRBV14; D gene ambiguous. V was shortened by 8 bases and J by 4 bases, with 6 bases between the two germline ends. The CDR3 runs 11 residues. Germline CDR1 is SGHDN and CDR2 is FVKESK. For the CDR3, the DNA is TGTGCCAGCGGATTTTACAATGAGCAGTTCTTC. Translated: CASGFYNEQFF.

There are a few counts of this clonotype. V is TRBV6-5 and J is TRBJ2-1; weak D call: TRBD1 (6 bases). V lost 6 bases to trimming and J lost 9 bases, with 18 bases between them. The germline V gene encodes CDR1 MNHEY and CDR2 SVGAGI. This CDR3 has 14 residues. CDR3 residues: CASSLRGGVGEQFF. DNA for the CDR3: TGTGCCAGCAGCCTCCGAGGGGGAGTGGGTGAGCAGTTCTTC.

This chain links TRBV5-1 with TRBJ1-5; D might be TRBD1 (6 bases). Per germline, CDR1 SGHRS and CDR2 YFSETQ. Trimming took 0 bases from V and 2 from J, leaving 12 bases between them. The CDR3 covers 16 residues. The CDR3 bases are TGCGCCAGCAGCTTGGAGGGGGGGCAGGGCAATCAGCCCCAGCATTTT. Translating gives CASSLEGGQGNQPQHF.

The chain joins TRBV28 to TRBJ2-6; D perhaps matches TRBD1 (6 bases). This CDR3 has 16 amino acids. Trimming stripped 6 bases from V and 1 base from J, with 13 bases between. Germline CDR1 and CDR2: MDHEN and SYDVKM. Written as DNA, the CDR3 is TGTGCCAGCAGCCCGACAGGCCGATCTGGGGCCAACGTCCTGACTTTC. Its protein is CASSPTGRSGANVLTF.

This clonotype was seen a few times. The J gene is TRBJ1-6, the V gene TRBV12-3 or TRBV12-4, with D possibly matching TRBD1 (5 bases). CDR3 length: 15 residues. V lost 3 bases to trimming and J lost 5 bases, with 11 bases between them. The CDR3 bases are TGTGCCAGCAGTTTTACAGGCATAAATAATTCACCCCTCCACTTT. It yields the protein CASSFTGINNSPLHF.

This sequence joins TRBV15 and TRBJ1-1; 7 bases match TRBD1. Germline CDR1 LNHNV, CDR2 YYDKDF (reference sequence). The CDR3 is 13 residues long. V lost 5 bases to trimming and J lost 5 bases; unmatched junction nucleotides: 5. The CDR3 nucleotides are TGTGCCACCAGCCTCCAGGGGGGGACTGAAGCTTTCTTT. Amino acid sequence: CATSLQGGTEAFF. The full variable domain, rest sourced from reference TRBV15 and TRBJ1-1, is DAMVIQNPRYQVTQFGKPVTLSCSQTLNHNVMYWYQQKSSQAPKLLFHYYDKDFNNEADTPDNFQSRRPNTSFCFLDIRSPGLGDTAMYLCATSLQGGTEAFFGQGTRLTVV.

The chain carries TRBV6-1 and TRBJ2-3; 7 bases match TRBD2. With 9 bases clipped from V and 2 bases from J, the junction kept 20 bases outside the gene matches. Per the germline V gene, CDR1 is MNHNS and CDR2 is SASEGT. This CDR3 is 18 amino acids long. CDR3 nucleotides: TGTGCCAGTAGTCTGGGAGCCTTCCGGGACTACCTCACAGATACGCAGTATTTT. Amino acids: CASSLGAFRDYLTDTQYF.

This clonotype was seen at least ten times. This chain links TRBV4-1 with TRBJ2-7; no clear D gene. Between the trimmed V and J ends, which lost 1 base and 4 bases, there was a span of 8 bases. Per germline, CDR1 MGHRA and CDR2 YSYEKL. The CDR3 consists of 13 residues. The CDR3 reads CASSQGRVYEQYF. In nucleotides, the CDR3 is TGCGCCAGCAGCCAAGGACGAGTATACGAGCAGTACTTC.

V usage is TRBV4-2 and J usage is TRBJ2-7; TRBD2 matches at 7 bases. The CDR3 length is 15 residues. The V and J ends lost 0 bases and 5 bases, in that order; junction bases with no gene match: 7. Per the germline V gene, CDR1 is LGHNA and CDR2 is YNFKEQ. CDR3 amino acids: CASSQDWGRANEQYF. DNA of the CDR3: TGTGCCAGCAGCCAAGATTGGGGGAGGGCCAACGAGCAGTACTTC.

The V call is TRBV6-1, the J call TRBJ2-7; tentatively, D is TRBD2 (5 bases). CDR3 length: 14 amino acids. Germline values: CDR1 MNHNS, CDR2 SASEGT. The ends were cut back, 5 bases at V and 3 bases at J, with 14 bases in the middle. CDR3 sequence reads: CASSRVHEGYEQYF. In DNA, the CDR3 is TGTGCCAGCAGTCGGGTACATGAGGGCTACGAGCAGTACTTC.

The chain is built from TRBV12-3 or TRBV12-4 and TRBJ1-2; 8 bases map to TRBD1. V trimming: 5 bases; J trimming: 8 bases; junction bases outside the gene matches: 4. The CDR3 has 12 amino acids. In nucleotides, the CDR3 is TGTGCCAGCAGTACCCGGGACAGGGGCTACACCTTC. Protein product: CASSTRDRGYTF.

In this sample, this clonotype turned up a few times. This chain links TRBV4-2 with TRBJ2-7, with TRBD2 matching 11 bases. The CDR3 length is 15 residues. Germline CDR1 reads LGHNA; CDR2 reads YNFKEQ. V lost 6 bases to trimming and J lost 3 bases; unmatched junction nucleotides: 7. The CDR3 DNA follows: TGTGCCAGCAGACATTCGACTAGCGGGGTCTACGAGCAGTACTTC. Translated, it gives CASRHSTSGVYEQYF.

This clonotype was counted only a few times. V gene TRBV5-1 combines with J gene TRBJ2-5; 8 nucleotides agree with TRBD1. CDR1 SGHRS and CDR2 YFSETQ come from the germline V gene. The CDR3 extends over 15 amino acids. Trimming cost V 2 bases and J 4 bases; bases outside gene matches: 7. The CDR3 region has the DNA TGCGCCAGCAGCTTTGAGGACAGGGTGTTAGAGACCCAGTACTTC. Translated: CASSFEDRVLETQYF.

V gene TRBV5-8 combines with J gene TRBJ2-7, with TRBD1 matching over 7 bases. CDR3 length: 15 amino acids. The trim removed 4 bases at V and 2 bases at J, leaving 9 bases unmatched. From germline, CDR1 is SGHTS and CDR2 YDEGEE. This CDR3 reads CASSRGSGQTYEQYF. The CDR3 bases are TGTGCCAGCAGCAGGGGGTCGGGACAGACCTACGAGCAGTACTTC.